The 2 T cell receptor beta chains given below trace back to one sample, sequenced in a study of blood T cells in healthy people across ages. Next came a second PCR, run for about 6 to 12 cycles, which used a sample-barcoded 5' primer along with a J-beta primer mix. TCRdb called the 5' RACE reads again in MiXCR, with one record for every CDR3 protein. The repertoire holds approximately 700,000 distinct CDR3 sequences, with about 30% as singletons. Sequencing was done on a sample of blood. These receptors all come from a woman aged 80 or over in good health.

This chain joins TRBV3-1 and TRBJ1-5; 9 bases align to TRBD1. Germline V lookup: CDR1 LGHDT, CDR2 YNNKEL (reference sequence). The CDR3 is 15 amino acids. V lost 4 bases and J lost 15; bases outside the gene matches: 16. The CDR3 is CASSPPGTGLDLMHF. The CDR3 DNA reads TGTGCCAGCAGCCCCCCGGGGACAGGGCTTGATCTCATGCATTTT.

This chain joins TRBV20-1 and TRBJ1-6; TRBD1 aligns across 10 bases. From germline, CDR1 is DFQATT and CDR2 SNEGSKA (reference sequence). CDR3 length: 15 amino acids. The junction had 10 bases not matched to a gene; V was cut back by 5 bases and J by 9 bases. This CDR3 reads CSAAPLGQGVSPLHF. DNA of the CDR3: TGCAGTGCTGCGCCCTTAGGACAGGGGGTTTCACCCCTCCACTTT.